This T cell receptor (beta chain) was found in a study of read filtering for tumor transcriptome and immune sequencing. At the level of the study: Transcriptome libraries were built from DNase-treated RNA. Whole-study results and caveats: This fraction held mixed bone marrow immune cells after CD138-negative sorting.

The CDR3 runs 14 residues. Germline V gene data show CDR1 as SGHRS and CDR2 as YFSETQ. V lost 3 bases and J lost 4; bases outside the gene matches: 4. This clonotype showed up many times. Antigen: not known. The library was built from around 0.4 ug RNA with molecular barcoded adaptors for alpha/delta and beta/gamma chains. TCRdb reprocessed the reads via MiXCR and lists one record per CDR3 protein. The data contain 30,000 to 50,000 distinct CDR3 sequences, approximately 10% of them seen just once; the ten biggest clones take up approximately 34%. The chain joins TRBV5-1 to TRBJ2-3; 8 bases line up with TRBD1. The material sequenced was a population of CD138-negative cells sorted from bone marrow. The receptor was derived from a donor aged 40 or over with multiple myeloma. CDR3 coding DNA: TGCGCCAGCAGCTGGACAGGGTCCCCAGATACGCAGTATTTT. Its protein product is CASSWTGSPDTQYF.